A selection of T cell receptor beta chains follows, all from one sample in a study of blood T cell repertoires in COVID-19. Repertoires were generated with immunoSEQ multiplex PCR, while TCRdb's copy carries only in-frame clones and drops some. The sample lists some 460,000 clones, around 89% occurring once. The source material was peripheral blood. Every receptor here comes from a woman in her twenties or thirties with acute or convalescent COVID-19. CDR3s include the opening cysteine and the closing phenylalanine or tryptophan. A D gene is named only where the DNA matches it firmly. Only some rows state a clone size, as once, few, many or a class for expanded clones.

j_gene | v_gene | d_gene | abundance | CDR3aa | CDR3nt
TRBJ2-7 | TRBV28 | TRBD1 | . | CASSPAQTGGREQYF | TGTGCCAGCAGTCCCGCTCAGACAGGGGGACGGGAGCAGTACTTC
TRBJ2-3 | TRBV2 | . | . | CASSRLATSTDTQYF | TGTGCCAGCAGCAGACTCGCGACTAGCACAGATACGCAGTATTTT
TRBJ1-2 | TRBV6-5 | . | few | CASRRDGGYGYTF | TGTGCCAGCAGGAGGGACGGGGGCTATGGCTACACCTTC
TRBJ2-3 | TRBV11-1 | TRBD2 | . | CASSLGGSTDTQYF | TGTGCCAGCAGCTTGGGGGGGAGCACAGATACGCAGTATTTT
TRBJ1-1 | TRBV7-2 | . | . | CASSLTTNTEAFF | TGTGCCAGCAGCTTAACAACGAACACTGAAGCTTTCTTT
TRBJ1-1 | TRBV28 | . | . | CASNRALVGPTEAFF | TGTGCCAGCAACAGGGCGTTAGTGGGGCCCACTGAAGCTTTCTTT
TRBJ2-3 | TRBV9 | . | . | CASSVRPWSGMSTDTQYF | TGTGCCAGCAGCGTACGACCTTGGTCGGGGATGAGCACAGATACGCAGTATTTT
TRBJ1-1 | TRBV5-1 | TRBD1 | few | CASSLKTGTGTEAFF | TGCGCCAGCAGCTTGAAGACAGGGACGGGCACTGAAGCTTTCTTT
TRBJ2-5 | TRBV6-6 | TRBD2 | once | CASSYAGGRETQYF | TGTGCCAGCAGTTACGCGGGGGGGAGGGAGACCCAGTACTTC
TRBJ1-5 | TRBV3-1/TRBV3-2 | . | . | CASSQDLSNQPQHF | TGTGCCAGCAGCCAAGACCTGTCCAATCAGCCCCAGCATTTT
TRBJ1-2 | TRBV18 | . | . | CASSQDPAGGYTF | TGTGCCAGCTCCCAGGATCCGGCGGGCGGCTACACCTTC
TRBJ1-2 | TRBV6-5 | . | . | CASSTDSLYGYTF | TGTGCCAGCAGCACGGACAGTCTTTATGGCTACACCTTC
TRBJ2-5 | TRBV7-9 | TRBD2 | . | CASSITGTRPQETQYF | TGTGCCAGCAGCATAACCGGGACTAGGCCACAAGAGACCCAGTACTTC
TRBJ2-7 | TRBV21-1 | . | . | CASTSQGGGSYEQYF | TGTGCCAGCACCTCACAGGGGGGTGGCTCCTACGAGCAGTACTTC
TRBJ1-1 | TRBV6-1 | . | once | CASSESWGVTEAFF | TGTGCCAGCAGTGAATCTTGGGGGGTCACTGAAGCTTTCTTT